This T cell receptor beta chain stems from a study of T cell responses to AZD1222 COVID-19 vaccine. General study findings and limits: None of the repertoires were sampled until the peak T cell response had passed.

Germline CDR1 KGHDR, CDR2 SFDVKD. The CDR3 is 14 amino acids. V was clipped by 9 bases and J by 6 bases, with 16 bases between them. Produced via immunoSEQ multiplex PCR; TCRdb's table is partial and in-frame only. The data contain about 150,000 clones, more than 85% of them singletons. On this clone itself: Its antigen is as yet unknown.

The specimen was peripheral blood, collected 28 days after the second AZD1222 dose. This sequence joins TRBV24-1 and TRBJ2-2; D uncertain. This receptor was taken from an adult who received the AZD1222 COVID-19 vaccine. For the CDR3, the DNA is TGTGCCACCCGTCCCGGGTCCATTTCCGGGGAGCTGTTTTTT. Translation: CATRPGSISGELFF.